These T cell receptor beta chains were read from a single sample in a study of OX40 agonist ivuxolimab in advanced cancers. TCRdb's copy holds only in-frame clones and misses some; the assay was immunoSEQ multiplex PCR. This sample yields about 26,000 clones, of which around nine tenths are seen a single time; 22% belongs to the top ten. Source: CD4+ or CD8+ T cells sorted from blood, taken in a trial of the OX40 agonist ivuxolimab. The receptors here all came from an adult with an advanced solid tumor such as melanoma, head and neck, liver or kidney cancer. Each CDR3 is given with its conserved first and last residue. A D gene is named only where the DNA matches it firmly. Expanded clones are given a class, and other clones once, few, many or no size at all.

size: NA
D: TRBD2
J: TRBJ2-2
V: TRBV6-5
DNA: TGTGCCAGCAGTTGGTCTAGCGGGAGGGCCGGGGAGCTGTTTTTT
CDR3: CASSWSSGRAGELFF

size: once
D: NA
J: TRBJ1-3
V: TRBV5-4
DNA: TGTGCCAGCAGCTTAAAGTCGGACACCATATATTTT
CDR3: CASSLKSDTIYF

size: NA
D: TRBD1
J: TRBJ2-2
V: TRBV7-2
DNA: TGTGCCAGCAGCTGGACAGGGTGGGGCGGGGAGCTGTTTTTT
CDR3: CASSWTGWGGELFF

size: NA
D: NA
J: TRBJ2-1
V: TRBV6-4
DNA: TGTGCCAGCAGTGTGTACAGGGACTCCTACAATGAGCAGTTCTTC
CDR3: CASSVYRDSYNEQFF

size: NA
D: NA
J: TRBJ1-5
V: TRBV4-3
DNA: TGCGCCAGCAGCCAAGATCGCGGCAGGGACCAGCCCCAGCATTTT
CDR3: CASSQDRGRDQPQHF

size: NA
D: TRBD1
J: TRBJ1-4
V: TRBV9
DNA: TGTGCCAGCAGCGAGGGACAGGGGAATGAAAAACTGTTTTTT
CDR3: CASSEGQGNEKLFF

size: NA
D: TRBD1
J: TRBJ2-1
V: TRBV7-9
DNA: TGTGCCAGCAGCCCCTCCGGGACAGTATACAATGAGCAGTTCTTC
CDR3: CASSPSGTVYNEQFF

size: NA
D: NA
J: TRBJ1-6
V: TRBV2
DNA: TGTGCCAGCAGTGAAGCGCTACGGTATAATTCACCCCTCCACTTT
CDR3: CASSEALRYNSPLHF

size: NA
D: NA
J: TRBJ2-2
V: TRBV6-6
DNA: TGTGCCAGCAGTTACTCGAGCGCCGGGGAGCTGTTTTTT
CDR3: CASSYSSAGELFF

size: NA
D: TRBD1
J: TRBJ1-2
V: TRBV7-9
DNA: TGTGCCAGCAGGCCCGCCGGGACAGGGGGCGAAGCTAACTATGGCTACACCTTC
CDR3: CASRPAGTGGEANYGYTF

size: NA
D: NA
J: TRBJ1-2
V: TRBV30
DNA: TGTGCCTGGAGTTCTCCTACGACAGGCTATGGCTACACCTTC
CDR3: CAWSSPTTGYGYTF

size: NA
D: NA
J: TRBJ1-2
V: TRBV5-4
DNA: TGTGCCAGCAGCTTAAGGGGGGACTATGGCTACACCTTC
CDR3: CASSLRGDYGYTF

size: NA
D: NA
J: TRBJ2-5
V: TRBV5-1
DNA: TGCGCCAGCAGCTTGGGTCAGGGGAAGCCAGAGACCCAGTACTTC
CDR3: CASSLGQGKPETQYF

size: NA
D: TRBD2
J: TRBJ2-7
V: TRBV6-1
DNA: TGTGCCAGCAGTGAGGGGGGGATTGACGAGCAGTACTTC
CDR3: CASSEGGIDEQYF

size: NA
D: NA
J: TRBJ2-3
V: TRBV7-9
DNA: TGTGCCAGCAGCTATTTCAGGGACCTCACAGATACGCAGTATTTT
CDR3: CASSYFRDLTDTQYF

size: NA
D: TRBD2
J: TRBJ2-1
V: TRBV2
DNA: TGTGCCAGCAAAGAGGGCGGGAGCTCCTACAATGAGCAGTTCTTC
CDR3: CASKEGGSSYNEQFF

size: NA
D: NA
J: TRBJ2-1
V: TRBV19
DNA: TGTGCCAGTAGTATCAGTGGAGTGGGGACAATTGAGCAGTTCTTC
CDR3: CASSISGVGTIEQFF

size: NA
D: TRBD1
J: TRBJ2-7
V: TRBV5-5
DNA: TGTGCCAGCAGCTCAACCCCGGGACAGGGGGTCTACGAGCAGTACTTC
CDR3: CASSSTPGQGVYEQYF

size: NA
D: NA
J: TRBJ1-5
V: TRBV7-2
DNA: TGTGCCAGCAGCTTCGGCGCGGGGCAGCCCCAGCATTTT
CDR3: CASSFGAGQPQHF

size: NA
D: NA
J: TRBJ1-2
V: TRBV27
DNA: TGTGCCAGCAGAGTTGGAGGGGGGCTTAACTATGGCTACACCTTC
CDR3: CASRVGGGLNYGYTF

size: NA
D: NA
J: TRBJ2-5
V: TRBV11-1
DNA: TGTGCCAGCAGCCCCGAGGGGGAGACCCAGTACTTC
CDR3: CASSPEGETQYF

size: NA
D: NA
J: TRBJ1-1
V: TRBV27
DNA: TGTGCCAGCATCCCCGCCGGCCTGGGAGGGACTGAAGCTTTCTTT
CDR3: CASIPAGLGGTEAFF

size: NA
D: TRBD2
J: TRBJ2-7
V: TRBV19
DNA: TGTGCCAGTAGTCCTAGCGGGGGAGCCTACGAGCAGTACTTC
CDR3: CASSPSGGAYEQYF

size: NA
D: TRBD1
J: TRBJ2-7
V: TRBV7-6
DNA: TGTGCCAGCAGCCCTGGAGGACAGGGAGTGAGGTACGAGCAGTACTTC
CDR3: CASSPGGQGVRYEQYF

size: NA
D: NA
J: TRBJ1-1
V: TRBV28
DNA: TGTGCCAGCAGTTTGGTTCTCACCCCTGAAGCTTTCTTT
CDR3: CASSLVLTPEAFF

size: NA
D: TRBD1
J: TRBJ1-4
V: TRBV5-4
DNA: TGTGCCAGCAGCTTGTACAGGGGCGGTGAAAAACTGTTTTTT
CDR3: CASSLYRGGEKLFF

size: NA
D: NA
J: TRBJ2-7
V: TRBV30
DNA: TGTGCCGGCAGGGATGCCTACGAGCAGTACTTC
CDR3: CAGRDAYEQYF

size: NA
D: TRBD2
J: TRBJ2-5
V: TRBV11-2
DNA: TGTGCCAGCAGCTTAGGGACTAGCGGGAGGAACCAAGAGACCCAGTACTTC
CDR3: CASSLGTSGRNQETQYF

size: NA
D: NA
J: TRBJ2-1
V: TRBV6-6
DNA: TGTGCCAGCAGCCCCTCCTTTGAGCGGCAGTTCTTC
CDR3: CASSPSFERQFF

size: NA
D: TRBD1
J: TRBJ1-2
V: TRBV19
DNA: TGTGCCAGTACTCCCGGGACAGCGAACTATGGCTACACCTTC
CDR3: CASTPGTANYGYTF

size: few
D: NA
J: TRBJ1-1
V: TRBV6-5
DNA: TGTGCCAGCAGTTACGGGCTGCCGGGTGGTGAAGCTTTCTTT
CDR3: CASSYGLPGGEAFF

size: NA
D: NA
J: TRBJ1-5
V: TRBV19
DNA: TGTGCCAGCACAGGGAGTCGAAATCAGCCCCAGCATTTT
CDR3: CASTGSRNQPQHF

size: few
D: NA
J: TRBJ1-1
V: TRBV28
DNA: TGTGCCAGCAGCCCCCCCGGGTTAGGGGGGGGGATGAACACTGAAGCTTTCTTT
CDR3: CASSPPGLGGGMNTEAFF

size: few
D: NA
J: TRBJ1-4
V: TRBV28
DNA: TGTGCCAGCAGTCCCCGGCCAGCAACTAATGAAAAACTGTTTTTT
CDR3: CASSPRPATNEKLFF

size: few
D: NA
J: TRBJ2-7
V: TRBV14
DNA: TGTGCCAGCAGCCAGGGGGGTGAGCAGTACTTC
CDR3: CASSQGGEQYF

size: NA
D: NA
J: TRBJ1-5
V: TRBV28
DNA: TGTGCCAGCAGCCGACTTGGATCCGATCAGCCCCAGCATTTT
CDR3: CASSRLGSDQPQHF

size: NA
D: NA
J: TRBJ2-1
V: TRBV6-1
DNA: TGTGCCAGCAGTGATCCCGGGAATGAGCAGTTCTTC
CDR3: CASSDPGNEQFF

size: NA
D: NA
J: TRBJ2-5
V: TRBV6-1
DNA: TGTGCCAGCAGTGAAGGTTCATGGTCTGGGGAGACCCAGTACTTC
CDR3: CASSEGSWSGETQYF

size: NA
D: TRBD2
J: TRBJ2-5
V: TRBV11-2
DNA: TGTGCCAGCAGCTTCGGGCTAGCGGCGGGGAGCCCTCCGGGGACCCAGTACTTC
CDR3: CASSFGLAAGSPPGTQYF

size: NA
D: TRBD1
J: TRBJ1-1
V: TRBV18
DNA: TGTGCCAGCTCACTACCCGACAGGGGCACTGAAGCTTTCTTT
CDR3: CASSLPDRGTEAFF

size: NA
D: NA
J: TRBJ2-1
V: TRBV10-3
DNA: TGTGCCATCAGTGAGTCAGGGGCAGGTAGGGGTCCGGACAATGAGCAGTTCTTC
CDR3: CAISESGAGRGPDNEQFF

size: NA
D: NA
J: TRBJ1-2
V: TRBV9
DNA: TGTGCCAGCAGCGTAGTCCCCTCGCTTGCCGATGGCTACACCTTC
CDR3: CASSVVPSLADGYTF

size: NA
D: TRBD2
J: TRBJ2-5
V: TRBV25-1
DNA: TGTGCCAGCAGTGAGTTTAGCGGGGGGGAAGAGACCCAGTACTTC
CDR3: CASSEFSGGEETQYF

size: NA
D: NA
J: TRBJ2-1
V: TRBV10-3
DNA: TGTGCCATCAGTGATCCTAGCGTCCCCTACAATGAGCAGTTCTTC
CDR3: CAISDPSVPYNEQFF

size: NA
D: NA
J: TRBJ1-5
V: TRBV4-1
DNA: TGCGCCAGCAGCCAAGAATGGGGCGCGGGCAATCAGCCCCAGCATTTT
CDR3: CASSQEWGAGNQPQHF

size: NA
D: NA
J: TRBJ2-3
V: TRBV27
DNA: TGTGCCAGCAGTTCCCCAGATACGCAGTATTTT
CDR3: CASSSPDTQYF

size: NA
D: TRBD2
J: TRBJ2-5
V: TRBV7-3
DNA: TGTGCCAGCAGCCCCTTGGGGGGGTCTGAGGGGGAGACCCAGTACTTC
CDR3: CASSPLGGSEGETQYF

size: NA
D: TRBD1
J: TRBJ1-3
V: TRBV2
DNA: TGTGCCAGCAGTGAAGCGGAACAGGGGACGAGCTCTGGAAACACCATATATTTT
CDR3: CASSEAEQGTSSGNTIYF

size: NA
D: NA
J: TRBJ2-1
V: TRBV28
DNA: TGTGCCAGCAGTTTGCCGGGGAACTACAATGAGCAGTTCTTC
CDR3: CASSLPGNYNEQFF

size: NA
D: NA
J: TRBJ2-7
V: TRBV28
DNA: TGTGCCAGCAGTTTAACCGGGACTCTCTTGCCCTACGAGCAGTACTTC
CDR3: CASSLTGTLLPYEQYF

size: NA
D: TRBD2
J: TRBJ2-1
V: TRBV5-6
DNA: TGTGCCAGCAGCTTCGGGACTATCTCCATGGGGCAGTTCTTC
CDR3: CASSFGTISMGQFF

size: NA
D: NA
J: TRBJ1-1
V: TRBV27
DNA: TGTGCCAGCAGTTTAGGTGGTAACACTGAAGCTTTCTTT
CDR3: CASSLGGNTEAFF

size: NA
D: NA
J: TRBJ2-7
V: TRBV27
DNA: TGTGCCAGCAGGGGATCGTGGGGAAATCCTTACGAGCAGTACTTC
CDR3: CASRGSWGNPYEQYF

size: once
D: NA
J: TRBJ1-1
V: TRBV6-6
DNA: TGTGCCAGCAGTTACCCTCCTACGGCGAACACTGAAGCTTTCTTT
CDR3: CASSYPPTANTEAFF